A selection of T cell receptor beta chains follows, all from one sample in a study of T cell clones after liver transplantation. TCRdb's table, derived via immunoSEQ multiplex PCR, lists solely in-frame clones and lacks some. The data hold under 150,000 clones, with about nine tenths observed a single time. The specimen was CD4+ T cells from blood, collected 12 months after liver transplant. The receptors shown here come from a human patient who received a liver transplant. Some T cells may trace back to the graft donor. CDR3s include the opening cysteine and the closing phenylalanine or tryptophan. The D gene is left open where the match is weak. Where a row states a size, it is once, few, many or the class of an expanded clone; other rows omit it.

D | J | size | V | DNA | CDR3
NA | TRBJ1-4 | NA | TRBV19 | TGTGCCAGTAGTTCGCTTAGGTCTGCACCTAATGAAAAACTGTTTTTT | CASSSLRSAPNEKLFF
NA | TRBJ2-2 | NA | TRBV29-1 | TGCAGCGTTGGAGTGGGATGGGGGGAGCTGTTTTTT | CSVGVGWGELFF
TRBD1 | TRBJ1-4 | NA | TRBV4-1 | TGCGCCAGCAGCCAAGTACAGGGGGGAAATGAAAAACTGTTTTTT | CASSQVQGGNEKLFF
TRBD2 | TRBJ2-5 | NA | TRBV28 | TGTGCCAGCAGCCCCGGGGCTAGCGGGGCCCAGTACTTC | CASSPGASGAQYF
NA | TRBJ2-7 | NA | TRBV28 | TGTGCCAGCAGTTTAGGGTACGAGCAGTACTTC | CASSLGYEQYF
TRBD2 | TRBJ2-1 | NA | TRBV7-2 | TGTGCCAGCAGCTTAAATCCAGCGGGAGTGGGGGAGCAGTTCTTC | CASSLNPAGVGEQFF
TRBD1 | TRBJ1-2 | NA | TRBV27 | TGTGCCAGCAGGGCGACAGGGGGCCCCGTCGGTGGCTACACCTTC | CASRATGGPVGGYTF
TRBD2 | TRBJ2-3 | NA | TRBV7-3 | TGTGCCAGCAGCTCCGAAAGACTAGCGGGAGGCACAGATACGCAGTATTTT | CASSSERLAGGTDTQYF
TRBD2 | TRBJ2-1 | NA | TRBV7-3 | TGTGCCAGCACCCGGGAGGTCGGGAGAAAGAGCTCCTACAATGAGCAGTTCTTC | CASTREVGRKSSYNEQFF
NA | TRBJ2-2 | NA | TRBV10-3 | TGTGCCACCACGGGCGCGAACACCGGGGAGCTGTTTTTT | CATTGANTGELFF
TRBD1 | TRBJ1-3 | NA | TRBV6-1 | TGTGCCAGCAGTGAAGCCCTACGCAGGGGGCTTGGAAACACCATATATTTT | CASSEALRRGLGNTIYF
TRBD2 | TRBJ2-7 | once | TRBV28 | TGTGCCAGCAGTTTTTTTCTAGCGGGAGTGTCCTACGAGCAGTACTTC | CASSFFLAGVSYEQYF
TRBD1 | TRBJ2-2 | NA | TRBV5-1 | TGCGCCAGCAGCCGGGACAGGGTGGGGACCGGGGAGCTGTTTTTT | CASSRDRVGTGELFF
NA | TRBJ1-1 | NA | TRBV19 | TGTGCCAGTAGTATAACAGTGAACACTGAAGCTTTCTTT | CASSITVNTEAFF
NA | TRBJ1-1 | NA | TRBV9 | TGTGCCAGCAGCCTAGGGCCTCCGGGGACTGAAGCTTTCTTT | CASSLGPPGTEAFF
NA | TRBJ1-5 | NA | TRBV28 | TGTGCCAGCAGGAACCCTCGGGAGCCCCAGCATTTT | CASRNPREPQHF
TRBD2 | TRBJ2-7 | NA | TRBV7-9 | TGTGCCAGCAGCTCCGTGGGCGGGAGGTACGAGCAGTACTTC | CASSSVGGRYEQYF
NA | TRBJ2-5 | NA | TRBV29-1 | TGCAGCGCCGAACTTATCCGGACACCCGGCGGAGAGACCCAGTACTTC | CSAELIRTPGGETQYF